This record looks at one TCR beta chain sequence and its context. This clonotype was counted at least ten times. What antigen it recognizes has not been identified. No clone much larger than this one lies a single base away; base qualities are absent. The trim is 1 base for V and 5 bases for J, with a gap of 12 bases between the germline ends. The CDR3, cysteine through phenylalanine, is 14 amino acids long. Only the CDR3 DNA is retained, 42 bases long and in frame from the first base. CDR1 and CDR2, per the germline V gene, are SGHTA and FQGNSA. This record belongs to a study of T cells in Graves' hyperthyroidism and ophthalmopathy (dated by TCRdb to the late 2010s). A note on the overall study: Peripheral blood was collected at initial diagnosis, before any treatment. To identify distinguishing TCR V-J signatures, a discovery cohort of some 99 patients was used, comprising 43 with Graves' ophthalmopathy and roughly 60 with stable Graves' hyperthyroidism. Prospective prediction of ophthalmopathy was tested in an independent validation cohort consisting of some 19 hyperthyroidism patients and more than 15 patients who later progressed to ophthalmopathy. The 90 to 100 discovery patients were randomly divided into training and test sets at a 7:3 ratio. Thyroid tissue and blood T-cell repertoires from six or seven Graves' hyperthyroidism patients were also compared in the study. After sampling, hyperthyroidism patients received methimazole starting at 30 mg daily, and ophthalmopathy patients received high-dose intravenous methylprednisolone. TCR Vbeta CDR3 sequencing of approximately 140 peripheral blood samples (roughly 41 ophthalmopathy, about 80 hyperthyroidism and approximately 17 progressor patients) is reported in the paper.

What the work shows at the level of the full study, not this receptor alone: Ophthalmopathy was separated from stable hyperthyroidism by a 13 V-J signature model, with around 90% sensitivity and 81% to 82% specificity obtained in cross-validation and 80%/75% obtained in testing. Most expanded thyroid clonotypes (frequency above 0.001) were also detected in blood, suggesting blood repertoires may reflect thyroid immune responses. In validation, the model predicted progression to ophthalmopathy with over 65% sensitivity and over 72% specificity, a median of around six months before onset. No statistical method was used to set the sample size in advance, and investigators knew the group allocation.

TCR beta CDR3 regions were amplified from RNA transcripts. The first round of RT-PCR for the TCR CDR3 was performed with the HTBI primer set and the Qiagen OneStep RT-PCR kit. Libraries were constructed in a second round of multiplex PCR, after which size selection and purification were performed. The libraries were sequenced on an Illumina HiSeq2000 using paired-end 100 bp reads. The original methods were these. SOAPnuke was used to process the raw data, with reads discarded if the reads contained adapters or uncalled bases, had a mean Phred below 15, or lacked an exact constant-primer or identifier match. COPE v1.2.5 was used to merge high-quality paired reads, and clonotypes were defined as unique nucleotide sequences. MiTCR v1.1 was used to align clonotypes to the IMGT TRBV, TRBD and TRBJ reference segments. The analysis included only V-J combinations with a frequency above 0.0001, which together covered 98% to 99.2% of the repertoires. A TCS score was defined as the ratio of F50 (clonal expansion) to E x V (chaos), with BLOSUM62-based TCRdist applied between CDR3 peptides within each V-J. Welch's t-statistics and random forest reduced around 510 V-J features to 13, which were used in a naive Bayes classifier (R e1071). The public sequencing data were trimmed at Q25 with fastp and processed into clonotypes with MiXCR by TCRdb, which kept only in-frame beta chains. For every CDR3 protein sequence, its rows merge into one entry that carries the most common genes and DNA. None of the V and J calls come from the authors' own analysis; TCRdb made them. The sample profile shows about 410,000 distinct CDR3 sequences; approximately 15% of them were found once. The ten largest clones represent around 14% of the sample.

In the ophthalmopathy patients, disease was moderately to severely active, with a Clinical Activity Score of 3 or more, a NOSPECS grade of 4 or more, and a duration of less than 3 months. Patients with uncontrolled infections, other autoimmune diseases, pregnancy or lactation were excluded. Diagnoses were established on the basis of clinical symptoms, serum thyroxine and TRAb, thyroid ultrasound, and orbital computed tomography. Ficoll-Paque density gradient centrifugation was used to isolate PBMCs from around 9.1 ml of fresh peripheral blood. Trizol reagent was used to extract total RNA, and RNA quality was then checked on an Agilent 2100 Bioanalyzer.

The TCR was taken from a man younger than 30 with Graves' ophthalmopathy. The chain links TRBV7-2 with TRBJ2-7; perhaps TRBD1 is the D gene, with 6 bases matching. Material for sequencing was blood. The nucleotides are TGTGCCAGCAGCTTAGAGCAGGGGATCAACGAGCAGTACTTC. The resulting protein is CASSLEQGINEQYF.